This T cell receptor beta chain appears in the sequencing data of a study of T cells after yellow fever vaccination. This clonotype was detected only a few times. As yet, its antigen is unknown. The CDR3 spans 14 residues. The V end lost 5 bases, the J end lost 8 bases, and 13 bases lay between the germline ends. The germline V gene encodes CDR1 SEHNR and CDR2 FQNEAQ (reference sequence). A single record per CDR3 protein comes from TCRdb applying MiXCR to the 5' RACE reads. The data show over 300,000 distinct CDR3 sequences, roughly 3.5% seen once. Study findings and constraints: Overlap between CD4 and CD8 compartments was detected for a small share of clonotypes.

Material: PBMCs, obtained on the day of the yellow fever booster vaccination. The TCR was taken from a man aged 18 to 30 who received the YFV17D yellow fever vaccine. The rearrangement uses TRBV7-9 and TRBJ1-6, with a tentative D call TRBD1 (5 bases). Written as DNA, the CDR3 is TGTGCCAGCAGCCAGGGAGAATCGGATTCACCCCTCCACTTT. Amino acids: CASSQGESDSPLHF.